This TCR beta chain stems from a study of blood T cell repertoires in COVID-19. The overall study: There were acute and convalescent COVID-19 samples, and they came from the United States, Italy and Spain. PBMCs, B-cell-depleted T cells, or T cells were the source of the cDNA or gDNA that made up the material.

The CDR3 consists of 15 residues. Germline CDR1 reads MNHNS; CDR2 reads SASEGT. Trimming shortened V by 2 bases and J by 3 bases, and 11 bases separated the two germline ends. In the original analysis: Amplification with reference gene primers provided the estimates of nucleated cell counts. Sequencing used immunoSEQ multiplex PCR; TCRdb keeps in-frame clones, though not all of them. That table furnishes V, J and clone size, whereas the DNA furnished D and trimming. The sample carries tens of thousands of clones, roughly 79% recorded once. This chain connects TRBV6-1 to TRBJ1-5; D gene ambiguous. The receptor was isolated from a woman aged 55 to 70 with acute or convalescent COVID-19. The sample was peripheral blood. This CDR3 is CASSEIADFNQPQHF. The CDR3 DNA is TGTGCCAGCAGTGAAATAGCAGATTTCAATCAGCCCCAGCATTTT.